This T cell receptor (beta chain) was captured by sequencing in a study of response to subunit inactivated influenza vaccine. This clonotype appeared many times. What it binds is not known. Points from the study as a whole: It was suggested by the authors that few new T cells are recruited by each seasonal influenza vaccination.

Each CDR3 protein gets one entry after TCRdb re-called the RT-PCR reads with MiXCR. The sample consists of under 550,000 distinct CDR3 sequences, approximately 7.8% of them appearing once. V lost 3 bases to trimming and J lost 7 bases, with 12 bases between them. Germline CDR1 and CDR2: LGHDT and YNNKEL (reference sequence). The CDR3 runs 13 residues. The specimen comprised PBMCs from blood, sampled around 25 months after vaccination. The chain couples TRBV3-1 to TRBJ1-1; TRBD1 is a possible D gene (5 bases). This clonotype originated in a man aged 50 to 69 who received an inactivated influenza vaccine. CDR3 sequence (DNA): TGTGCCAGCAGCCAGAAACCGAGGGGTGAAGCTTTCTTT. It specifies CASSQKPRGEAFF. The entire variable domain, with the rest obtained from reference TRBV3-1 and TRBJ1-1, is as follows: DTAVSQTPKYLVTQMGNDKSIKCEQNLGHDTMYWYKQDSKKFLKIMFSYNNKELIINETVPNRFSPKSPDKAHLNLHINSLELGDSAVYFCASSQKPRGEAFFGQGTRLTVV.